The 9 T cell receptor beta chains below all came from one sample that was sequenced in a study of T cells expressing NK-cell markers (dated by TCRdb to between 2020 and 2021). Library preparation was by 5' RACE. The instrument given in TCRdb is Illumina HiSeq 2000. TCRdb reprocessed the sequencing reads and holds a single record per CDR3 protein sequence, with no DNA. The record for this sample contains about 170,000 distinct CDR3 sequences. In total, the top ten clones hold 20% of the sample. Material: blood T cells: a sorted CD56 or NKG2C T cell subset, CD4+ or CD8+ T cells, or bulk PBMC T cells (not recorded which). These receptors were obtained from a man between 18 and 69 years old in good health.

The genes are TRBV20-1 and TRBJ2-7; checking the TCRdb D call of TRBD2 is not possible without DNA. Germline CDR1 and CDR2: DFQATT and SNEGSKA (reference sequence). The CDR3 sequence is 16 residues long. This CDR3 is CSAREGASGDSYEQYF.

The CDR3 protein is CASSLAPAGGGYNEQFF. The chain is built from TRBV7-6 and TRBJ2-1; the TCRdb D gene call, TRBD2, has no DNA to confirm it. The CDR3 is 17 residues long. Germline lookup yields CDR1 SGHVS and CDR2 FNYEAQ.

The genes are TRBV18 and TRBJ2-2; TCRdb outputs TRBD1, but without DNA this stays unchecked. CDR1 KGHSH and CDR2 LQKENI come from the germline V gene. The CDR3 is 16 residues long. The CDR3 loop reads CASSPGPDSSTGELFF.

The V call is TRBV27, the J call TRBJ2-1; TCRdb indicates TRBD1, and absent DNA this call remains unverified. This CDR3 spans 15 amino acids. Germline CDR1 is MNHEY and CDR2 is SMNVEV (reference sequence). Here the CDR3 reads CASSLPPGGLHEQFF.

The CDR3: CASSLEKLFSYEQYF. The chain carries TRBV5-1 and TRBJ2-7. This CDR3 has 15 amino acids. CDR1 and CDR2 from the germline V gene are SGHRS and YFSETQ.

V and J are TRBV27 and TRBJ2-7; no DNA is available, so the TRBD1 call from TCRdb remains unchecked. CDR3 size: 13 residues. Per germline, CDR1 MNHEY and CDR2 SMNVEV (reference sequence). The CDR3 protein is CASAGTGGYEQYF.

V gene TRBV7-9 combines with J gene TRBJ2-5; with no DNA, the TCRdb D assignment of TRBD2 cannot be verified. Germline V gene data show CDR1 as SEHNR and CDR2 as FQNEAQ (reference sequence). The CDR3 sequence is 15 residues long. CDR3 protein: CASSPLEGPQETQYF.

The J gene is TRBJ1-3, the V gene TRBV25-1. Germline V gives CDR1 MGHDK, CDR2 SYGVNS. The CDR3 sequence is 14 residues long. The CDR3 here is CASSELGSGNTIYF.

The V and J genes are TRBV5-4 and TRBJ2-7; TCRdb designates TRBD1, a call that cannot be tested without DNA. Looked up from germline, CDR1 is SGHNT and CDR2 is YYREEE (reference sequence). This CDR3 region has 14 residues. The CDR3 is CASSSMGGAYEQYF.